Listed below are T cell receptor beta chains from one sample, sequenced in a study of blood T cell repertoires in COVID-19. Assay used: immunoSEQ multiplex PCR; TCRdb lists only in-frame clones, some missing. The table shows approximately 480,000 clones, with around 90% occurring only once. Sequenced material: PBMCs or T cells enriched from blood (not recorded which). These TCRs come from a woman under 30 who had recovered from COVID-19. The CDR3 runs from the conserved cysteine through the conserved F or W. D genes are given only for firm matches. Only some rows state a clone size, as once, few, many or a class for expanded clones.

V gene,J gene,clone size,D gene,CDR3 DNA,CDR3 protein
TRBV4-1,TRBJ1-1,-,-,TGCGCCAGCAGCCTCTCGCGGGTAAACACTGAAGCTTTCTTT,CASSLSRVNTEAFF
TRBV27,TRBJ2-3,-,-,TGTGCCAGCAGCAACCAACTCACAGATACGCAGTATTTT,CASSNQLTDTQYF
TRBV5-1,TRBJ2-7,few,TRBD2,TGCGCCAGCAGCCCTAGCGGGGGGGCGCGCGAGCAGTACTTC,CASSPSGGAREQYF
TRBV28,TRBJ2-3,-,-,TGTGCCAGCAGTACATCGGGTGGCACAGATACGCAGTATTTT,CASSTSGGTDTQYF
TRBV11-3,TRBJ2-3,-,TRBD1,TGTGCCAGCAGCTCCCGGGACAGGGCCCCTGATACGCAGTATTTT,CASSSRDRAPDTQYF
TRBV5-5,TRBJ2-3,-,-,TGTGCCAGCAGCTTGCCGTCCTCAGATACGCAGTATTTT,CASSLPSSDTQYF
TRBV28,TRBJ1-2,-,-,TGTGCCAGCACCCTACCCCTAGCTAACTATGGCTACACCTTC,CASTLPLANYGYTF
TRBV11-2,TRBJ2-5,-,TRBD2,TGTGCCAGCACCTCACCCGGGGGGGCAGGGGAGACCCAGTACTTC,CASTSPGGAGETQYF
TRBV18,TRBJ1-2,once,-,TGTGCCAGCTCACTCCTCGAGATCGATTCCTATGGCTACACCTTC,CASSLLEIDSYGYTF
TRBV6-1,TRBJ2-1,-,-,TGTGCCAGCAGTGATGGGGGCTTGACCAATGAGCAGTTCTTC,CASSDGGLTNEQFF
TRBV30,TRBJ2-7,-,TRBD2,TGTGCCTGGAGTGTCAAAGCGGGGTACGACGAGCAGTACTTC,CAWSVKAGYDEQYF
TRBV10-3,TRBJ1-2,-,TRBD1,TGTGCCATCAGTGGCGGGGACAGGGCGGAGAGTTATAACTATGGCTACACCTTC,CAISGGDRAESYNYGYTF
TRBV14,TRBJ2-7,-,-,TGTGCCAGCAGCCAAGACAGGAACCTTCGGCCCTACGAGCAGTACTTC,CASSQDRNLRPYEQYF
TRBV6-1,TRBJ2-3,-,TRBD2,TGTGCCAGCAGTGAAGATTTCTGGGGTAGCGGGAGCACAGATACGCAGTATTTT,CASSEDFWGSGSTDTQYF
TRBV11-2,TRBJ2-1,once,-,TGTGCCAGCAGCTTAGCTGGGGAGACTAGTGAGCAGTTCTTC,CASSLAGETSEQFF
TRBV3-1/TRBV3-2,TRBJ2-7,-,TRBD2,TGTGCCAGCAGCCGCGGGGGGAGTGACTCGAACGAGCAGTACTTC,CASSRGGSDSNEQYF
TRBV7-9,TRBJ1-2,-,TRBD1,TGTGCCAGCAGCTTAGGACAGGGCCTCTACACCTTC,CASSLGQGLYTF
TRBV2,TRBJ2-7,-,-,TGTGCCAGCAGTGAGCGGCAGCTATACGAGCAGTACTTC,CASSERQLYEQYF
TRBV2,TRBJ1-6,-,TRBD1,TGTGCCAGAGGGCTACAGGGGACGGATAATTCACCCCTCCACTTT,CARGLQGTDNSPLHF
TRBV2,TRBJ2-3,-,-,TGTGCCAGCAGTGGGACCAGGGTTCCTAGCACAGATACGCAGTATTTT,CASSGTRVPSTDTQYF
TRBV2,TRBJ2-3,-,-,TGTGCCAGCAGAGCGGACACAGATACGCAGTATTTT,CASRADTDTQYF
TRBV5-4,TRBJ1-1,-,TRBD1,TGTGCCAGCAGCCCTGACAGGGGGGTAATGCTGGACACTGAAGCTTTCTTT,CASSPDRGVMLDTEAFF
TRBV25-1,TRBJ1-5,-,TRBD1,TGTGCCGGGGGACAGGGCGGGAGCAATTATTGGAGCAATCAGCCCCAGCATTTT,CAGGQGGSNYWSNQPQHF
TRBV10-3,TRBJ2-3,-,TRBD2,TGTGCCATCAGTGGGACTAGAGGCCCCCCAACCGATACGCAGTATTTT,CAISGTRGPPTDTQYF
TRBV5-6,TRBJ1-1,-,-,TGTGCCAGCAGCTTGGCGGCGACAGGGAACACTGAAGCTTTCTTT,CASSLAATGNTEAFF
TRBV27,TRBJ2-1,-,-,TGTGCCAGCAGCCAGCGGATTATGGGAAATGAGCAGTTCTTC,CASSQRIMGNEQFF
TRBV30,TRBJ2-3,-,-,TGTGCCTGGAGTCCAGGGAGGGGGGATACGCAGTATTTT,CAWSPGRGDTQYF
TRBV28,TRBJ2-7,-,-,TGTGCCAGCAGTTGGGGGGACGAGCAGTACTTC,CASSWGDEQYF
TRBV7-9,TRBJ1-5,-,-,TGTGCCAGCAGCTTAGGGTCTGGACAGCCCAATCAGCCCCAGCATTTT,CASSLGSGQPNQPQHF
TRBV6-4,TRBJ1-5,-,TRBD1,TGTGCCAGCAGTGACTCGTTGTATGGGACAGGGGGTCAGCCCCAGCATTTT,CASSDSLYGTGGQPQHF
TRBV5-1,TRBJ2-7,-,-,TGCGCCAGCAGCTTGGCCACGGCGACCGAGGGCTACGAGCAGTACTTC,CASSLATATEGYEQYF
TRBV5-6,TRBJ2-3,once,-,TGTGCCAGCAGCCGGTCGGGTACAGATACGCAGTATTTT,CASSRSGTDTQYF
TRBV25-1,TRBJ1-4,once,-,TGTGCCAGCAGTGAGTGGTGGGGAGGAATCATTGAAAAACTGTTTTTT,CASSEWWGGIIEKLFF
TRBV19,TRBJ1-1,-,TRBD1,TGTGCCAGTAGCCTACAGGGGGCGGGGGGCACTGAAGCTTTCTTT,CASSLQGAGGTEAFF
TRBV28,TRBJ1-6,-,-,TGTGCCAGCATGGCCCCCAAGTCACCCCTCCACTTT,CASMAPKSPLHF
TRBV7-2,TRBJ1-4,-,TRBD1,TGTGCCAGCAGCCCCGACAGGGGTGGTGAAAAACTGTTTTTT,CASSPDRGGEKLFF
TRBV30,TRBJ1-6,-,-,TGTGCCTGGAAAGACAGATTGTTATCACCCCTCCACTTT,CAWKDRLLSPLHF
TRBV28,TRBJ1-5,-,-,TGTGCCAGCAGTTTAGGAGTTTTTCAGCCCCAGCATTTT,CASSLGVFQPQHF
TRBV7-8,TRBJ1-5,once,-,TGTGCCAGCAGCCCTAGGGGGGGTTACGAGCAGCCCCAGCATTTT,CASSPRGGYEQPQHF
TRBV4-2,TRBJ1-3,-,-,TGTGCCAGCAGCCAGGCCGGGACACTTGGAAACACCATATATTTT,CASSQAGTLGNTIYF
TRBV21-1,TRBJ1-2,few,-,TGTGCCAGCGGCTGGGGGACAGGGGAATATGGCTACACCTTC,CASGWGTGEYGYTF
TRBV4-2,TRBJ2-1,-,-,TGTGCCAGCAGCTTTCCTTCGGGGGGCGGGAACAATGAGCAGTTCTTC,CASSFPSGGGNNEQFF